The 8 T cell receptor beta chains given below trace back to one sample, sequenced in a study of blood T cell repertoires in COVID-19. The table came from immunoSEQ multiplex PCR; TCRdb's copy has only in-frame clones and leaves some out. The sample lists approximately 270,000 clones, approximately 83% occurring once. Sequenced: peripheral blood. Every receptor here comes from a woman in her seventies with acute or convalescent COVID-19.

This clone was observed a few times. The CDR3: CASSFRTVSEQYF. CDR3 DNA: TGTGCCAGCAGTTTCCGGACAGTCTCCGAGCAGTACTTC. This chain links TRBV12-3 or TRBV12-4 with TRBJ2-7, with D possibly TRBD1 on 6 matching bases. Deletions cut 3 bases from V and 6 bases from J, with 12 bases between. The CDR3 runs to 13 residues.

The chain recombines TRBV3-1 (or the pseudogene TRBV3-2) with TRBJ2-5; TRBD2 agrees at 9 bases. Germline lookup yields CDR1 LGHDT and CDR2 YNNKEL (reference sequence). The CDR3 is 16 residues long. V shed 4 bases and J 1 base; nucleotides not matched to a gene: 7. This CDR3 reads CASSPFQRGAQETQYF. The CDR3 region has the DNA TGTGCCAGCAGCCCGTTCCAGCGGGGGGCCCAAGAGACCCAGTACTTC.

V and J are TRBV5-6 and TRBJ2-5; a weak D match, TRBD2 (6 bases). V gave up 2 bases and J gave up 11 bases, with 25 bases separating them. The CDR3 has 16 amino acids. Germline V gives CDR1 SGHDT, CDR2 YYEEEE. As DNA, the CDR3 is TGTGCCAGCAGCTTATGGAAGGAGGGACCCGCCTGGGGGCAGTACTTC. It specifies CASSLWKEGPAWGQYF.

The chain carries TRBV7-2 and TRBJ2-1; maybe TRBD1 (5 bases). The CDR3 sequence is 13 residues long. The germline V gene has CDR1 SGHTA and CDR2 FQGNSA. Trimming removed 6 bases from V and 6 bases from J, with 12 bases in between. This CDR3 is CASRSRVANEQFF. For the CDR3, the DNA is TGTGCCAGCAGGTCCAGGGTTGCCAATGAGCAGTTCTTC.

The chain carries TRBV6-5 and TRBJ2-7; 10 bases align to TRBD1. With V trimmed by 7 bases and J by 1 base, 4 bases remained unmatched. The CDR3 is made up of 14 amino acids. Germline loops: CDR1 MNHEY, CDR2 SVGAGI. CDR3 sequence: CASTRTGGSYEQYF. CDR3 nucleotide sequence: TGTGCCAGCACCCGGACAGGGGGGTCCTACGAGCAGTACTTC.

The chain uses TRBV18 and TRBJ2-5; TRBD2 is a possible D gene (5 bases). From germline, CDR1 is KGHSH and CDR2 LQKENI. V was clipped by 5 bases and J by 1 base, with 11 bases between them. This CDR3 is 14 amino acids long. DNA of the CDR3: TGTGCCAGCTCATTGCTAGCCGTCCAAGAGACCCAGTACTTC. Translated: CASSLLAVQETQYF.

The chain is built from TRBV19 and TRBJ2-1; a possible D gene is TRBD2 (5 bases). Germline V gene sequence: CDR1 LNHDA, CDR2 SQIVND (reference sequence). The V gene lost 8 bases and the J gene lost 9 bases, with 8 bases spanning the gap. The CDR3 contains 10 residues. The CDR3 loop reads CASGRSEQFF. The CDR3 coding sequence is TGTGCCAGTGGGAGAAGTGAGCAGTTCTTC.

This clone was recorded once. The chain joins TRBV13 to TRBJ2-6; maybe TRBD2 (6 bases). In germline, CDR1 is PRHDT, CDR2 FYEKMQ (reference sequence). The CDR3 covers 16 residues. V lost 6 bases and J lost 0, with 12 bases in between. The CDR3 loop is CASRGREASGANVLTF. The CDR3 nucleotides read TGTGCCAGCAGGGGAAGGGAGGCCTCTGGGGCCAACGTCCTGACTTTC.